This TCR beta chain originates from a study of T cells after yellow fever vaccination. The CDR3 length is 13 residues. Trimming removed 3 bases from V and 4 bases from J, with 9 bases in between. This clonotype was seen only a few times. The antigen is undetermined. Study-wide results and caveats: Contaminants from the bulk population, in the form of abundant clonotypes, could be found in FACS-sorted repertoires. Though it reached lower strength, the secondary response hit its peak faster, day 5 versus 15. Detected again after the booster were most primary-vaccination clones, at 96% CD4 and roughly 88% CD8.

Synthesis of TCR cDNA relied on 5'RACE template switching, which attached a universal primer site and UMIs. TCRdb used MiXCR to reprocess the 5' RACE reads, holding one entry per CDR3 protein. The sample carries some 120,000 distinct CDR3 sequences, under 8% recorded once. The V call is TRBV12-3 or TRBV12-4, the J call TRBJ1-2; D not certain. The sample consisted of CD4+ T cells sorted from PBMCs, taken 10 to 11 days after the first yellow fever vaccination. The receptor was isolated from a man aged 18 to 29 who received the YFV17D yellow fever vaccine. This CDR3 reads CASSFGRGYGYTF. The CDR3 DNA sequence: TGTGCCAGCAGTTTTGGTCGGGGCTATGGCTACACCTTC.